These 15 T cell receptor beta chains came from one sample sequenced in a study of blood T cell repertoires in COVID-19. Clones were sequenced by immunoSEQ multiplex PCR, and TCRdb holds only the in-frame ones, with some missing. This sample has roughly 200,000 clones, with 86% found just once. Source material: PBMCs or T cells enriched from blood (not recorded which). The receptors derive from a man aged 35 to 55 with acute COVID-19.

V is TRBV7-2 and J is TRBJ1-1; D remains unclear. The CDR3 is 13 amino acids. V shed 8 bases and J shed 0 bases, with 10 bases lying between them. Germline-derived CDR1 and CDR2 are SGHTA and FQGNSA. CDR3 nucleotide sequence: TGTGCCAGCTCACGGGAAATGAACACTGAAGCTTTCTTT. It is translated as CASSREMNTEAFF.

V usage is TRBV7-9 and J usage is TRBJ2-3; perhaps TRBD1 as D (7 bases). The CDR3 spans 15 residues. Germline CDR1 reads SEHNR; CDR2 reads FQNEAQ (reference sequence). Between the trimmed V and J ends, which lost 2 bases and 3 bases, there was a span of 12 bases. CDR3 loop: CASSLSTGRTDTQYF. As DNA, the CDR3 is TGTGCCAGCAGCTTATCGACAGGGAGGACAGATACGCAGTATTTT.

This chain links TRBV30 with TRBJ1-1, with 9 bases aligning to TRBD1. Germline assignment: CDR1 GTSNPN and CDR2 SVGIG (reference sequence). Trimming at V came to 1 base and at J to 6 bases, leaving 3 bases not matched to a gene. This CDR3 contains 13 residues. CDR3 amino acids: CAWSDRGLPEAFF. CDR3 sequence (DNA): TGTGCCTGGAGTGACAGGGGGCTTCCTGAAGCTTTCTTT.

This chain uses TRBV28 with TRBJ1-1; D not certain. Germline CDR1 and CDR2: MDHEN and SYDVKM. The CDR3 sequence is 15 residues long. The V end lost 2 bases, the J end lost 0 bases, and 10 bases lay between the germline ends. The CDR3 spells CASSLVSGLNTEAFF. CDR3 in DNA: TGTGCCAGCAGTTTAGTTTCGGGGTTGAACACTGAAGCTTTCTTT.

This clone was seen once. The chain couples TRBV6-5 to TRBJ1-4, with D tentatively TRBD1 (5 bases). V was clipped by 6 bases and J by 5 bases, with 16 bases between them. Germline lookup yields CDR1 MNHEY and CDR2 SVGAGI. This CDR3 has 15 residues. Written as DNA, the CDR3 is TGTGCCAGCAGCAAATTCGACGGACAAAATGAAAAACTGTTTTTT. Translating it yields CASSKFDGQNEKLFF.

Turning to this clone: This sample includes further DNA sequences coding for the same CDR3. The chain combines TRBV27 with TRBJ1-2; D remains unclear. V shed 5 bases and J shed 4 bases, with 11 bases lying between them. Germline CDR1 reads MNHEY; CDR2 reads SMNVEV (reference sequence). There are 13 residues in the CDR3. CDR3 sequence reads: CASSPSVPYGYTF. In DNA form, the CDR3 reads TGTGCCAGCAGTCCCTCGGTCCCCTATGGCTACACCTTC.

The CDR3 loop is CASSYGTGRGQYF. The CDR3 DNA reads as TGTGCCAGCAGTTACGGGACAGGCCGGGGGCAGTACTTC. The V and J genes are TRBV6-5 and TRBJ2-7; TRBD1 aligns across 8 bases. The J segment lost 9 bases and the V segment lost 2 bases, leaving 6 bases of the junction unmatched. This CDR3 comprises 13 residues. Germline V gives CDR1 MNHEY, CDR2 SVGAGI.

The rearrangement joins TRBV3-1 (or the pseudogene TRBV3-2) to TRBJ1-1; TRBD1 matches 7 bases. After removal of 4 bases from V and 5 bases from J, the junction contained 4 bases not matched to a gene. Per the germline V gene, CDR1 is LGHDT and CDR2 is YNNKEL (reference sequence). This CDR3 is built from 13 residues. CDR3: CASSLEQGTEAFF. The CDR3 DNA reads as TGTGCCAGCAGCCTCGAACAGGGGACTGAAGCTTTCTTT.

The V and J genes are TRBV2 and TRBJ2-1; 14 bases are shared with TRBD2. Germline V gene sequence: CDR1 SNHLY, CDR2 FYNNEI. V lost 11 bases to trimming and J lost 0 bases; unmatched junction nucleotides: 9. This CDR3 is built from 17 residues. CDR3 region: CAGGGLAGVRSYNEQFF. As DNA, the CDR3 is TGTGCCGGGGGGGGACTAGCGGGAGTCCGCTCCTACAATGAGCAGTTCTTC.

This sequence joins TRBV7-9 and TRBJ1-2; D uncertain. The CDR3 sequence is 13 residues long. The germline CDR1 and CDR2 sequences are SEHNR and FQNEAQ (reference sequence). Trimming cost V 5 bases and J 2 bases, with 9 bases left between them. The CDR3 sequence: CASSPLDNYGYTF. The CDR3 nucleotides are TGTGCCAGCAGCCCGCTAGACAACTATGGCTACACCTTC.

The CDR3 loop reads CASRQGAGAVEETQYF. CDR3 coding DNA: TGCGCCAGCCGCCAGGGGGCGGGAGCGGTGGAGGAGACCCAGTACTTC. The genes are TRBV5-1 and TRBJ2-5; TRBD1 might be the D (8 bases). The germline CDR1 and CDR2 sequences are SGHRS and YFSETQ. The CDR3 length is 16 residues. V shed 7 bases and J shed 5 bases, with 24 bases lying between them.

The chain couples TRBV4-2 to TRBJ2-7; 10 bases are a match to TRBD2. V lost 2 bases and J lost 6; bases outside the gene matches: 4. CDR1 and CDR2 (germline): LGHNA, YNFKEQ. The CDR3 runs to 14 residues. The CDR3 bases are TGTGCCAGCAGCCAAATAGCGGGAGGTCTCGAGCAGTACTTC. Its translation is CASSQIAGGLEQYF.

This chain links TRBV19 with TRBJ1-5; 8 bases are a match to TRBD1. The V segment lost 5 bases and the J segment 6 bases; nucleotides outside the gene matches: 12. There are 16 residues in the CDR3. Looked up from germline, CDR1 is LNHDA and CDR2 is SQIVND (reference sequence). CDR3 in DNA: TGTGCCAGTAGTCACTACCGTGACAGGGGACTTCAGCCCCAGCATTTT. Protein sequence: CASSHYRDRGLQPQHF.

Here the CDR3 DNA reads TGTGCCAGCAGCGACGTAGCGGCCTCCACAGATACGCAGTATTTT. It is translated as CASSDVAASTDTQYF. The J gene is TRBJ2-3, the V gene TRBV3-1 (or the pseudogene TRBV3-2); perhaps TRBD2 as D (6 bases). The CDR3 is 15 amino acids. Germline V CDR1 and CDR2: LGHDT, YNNKEL (reference sequence). V lost 5 bases and J lost 2, with 14 bases in between.

This clone has just one count. CDR3 sequence reads: CAWSAESNQPQHF. CDR3 nucleotide sequence: TGTGCCTGGAGTGCTGAGTCCAATCAGCCCCAGCATTTT. This chain joins TRBV30 and TRBJ1-5; D is uncertain. This CDR3 is built from 13 residues. V was trimmed by 1 base and J by 3 bases, leaving 7 bases between them. Per germline, CDR1 GTSNPN and CDR2 SVGIG (reference sequence).